This TCR beta chain was observed in a study of blood T cell repertoires in COVID-19. In the study overall: Donors in the United States, Italy and Spain gave samples during acute or convalescent COVID-19. T cells, B-cell-depleted T cells, or PBMCs supplied cDNA or gDNA.

Study processing details: From reference gene primer amplification, estimates of nucleated cell counts were derived. Method: immunoSEQ multiplex PCR; TCRdb's copy keeps in-frame clones and lacks some. V, J and clone size were drawn from that table, and D and trimming were deduced from the DNA. The sample carries around 57,000 clones, roughly 87% recorded once. In germline, CDR1 is SEHNR, CDR2 FQNEAQ (reference sequence). The V segment lost 5 bases and the J segment 3 bases; nucleotides outside the gene matches: 7. The CDR3 spans 15 residues. Sequenced input: peripheral blood. The chain employs TRBV7-9 and TRBJ1-1, with 9 bases identical to TRBD1. The receptor comes from a man aged 45 to 65 with active COVID-19. The CDR3 sequence is CASSTGQGTDTEAFF. The CDR3 nucleotides are TGTGCCAGCAGCACAGGACAGGGGACGGACACTGAAGCTTTCTTT.